This T cell receptor (beta chain) was captured in a study of blood T cell repertoires in COVID-19. Study-level background: The cDNA or gDNA used as material had been derived from T cells, B-cell-depleted T cells, or PBMCs.

The CDR3 loop spans 13 amino acids. Trimming left V 8 bases short and J 4 bases short, with 14 bases between. CDR1 is MDHEN and CDR2 is SYDVKM in the germline V gene. In the original analysis: Estimated nucleated cell counts came from reference gene primer amplification. TCRdb's copy holds only in-frame clones and misses some; the assay was immunoSEQ multiplex PCR. That table gives V, J and clone size, and the DNA gave D and trimming. This table holds about 270,000 clones, 88% found once. This clone was observed once. This TCR came from a woman aged 50 to 60 who had recovered from COVID-19. Sequenced: PBMCs or T cells enriched from blood (not recorded which). This chain connects TRBV28 to TRBJ1-2; the D gene is possibly TRBD1 (5 bases). CDR3 DNA sequence: TGTGCCAGCCGGGTTAACAGGCTCTATGGCTACACCTTC. It encodes CASRVNRLYGYTF.